This T cell receptor beta chain is drawn from a study of blood T cell repertoires in COVID-19. Overall study: The samples span acute and convalescent COVID-19 from the United States, Italy and Spain. The cDNA or gDNA used as material had been derived from T cells, B-cell-depleted T cells, or PBMCs.

Germline-derived CDR1 and CDR2 are SGHRS and YFSETQ. This CDR3 is built from 13 residues. V was clipped by 4 bases and J by 4 bases; unmatched bases: 4. The authors' processing: Using reference gene primer amplification, nucleated cell counts were estimated. The protocol was immunoSEQ multiplex PCR, while the TCRdb copy is restricted to in-frame clones and leaves out a portion. From that table come the V and J calls and clone size; the DNA was used to work out D and trimming. Seen here are hundreds of thousands of clones, about 89% observed once, and the top ten hold approximately 12%. This clone was recorded once.

This rearrangement joins TRBV5-1 to TRBJ1-1; TRBD1 aligns across 7 bases. The sample consisted of peripheral blood. The clonotype originates from a woman aged 55-69 years with acute or convalescent COVID-19. The CDR3 reads CASSLDRFTEAFF. The CDR3 nucleotides are TGCGCCAGCAGCCTGGACAGGTTCACTGAAGCTTTCTTT.